This TCR beta chain was sequenced for a study of T cells in Graves' hyperthyroidism and ophthalmopathy. The TCR beta CDR3 regions underwent amplification using RNA transcripts as the source. A set of HTBI primers served as the primers for a first-round RT-PCR of the TCR CDR3. TCRdb re-called the multiplex PCR reads with MiXCR, one entry per CDR3 protein. The table shows about 290,000 distinct CDR3 sequences, with about 14% occurring only once. This clonotype was seen at least ten times. The V end lost 0 bases, the J end lost 8 bases, and 14 bases lay between the germline ends. Germline V lookup: CDR1 SEHNR, CDR2 FQNEAQ (reference sequence). The CDR3 runs to 15 residues.

This clonotype was obtained from a woman aged 30 to 39 with Graves' hyperthyroidism that later progressed to Graves' ophthalmopathy. Sequences were obtained from blood. V is TRBV7-9 and J is TRBJ2-1; tentatively, D is TRBD2 (6 bases). CDR3 bases: TGTGCCAGCAGCTTAGCGTTAGGTGGGACTGATGAGCAGTTCTTC. Amino acid sequence: CASSLALGGTDEQFF. Supplemented by reference TRBV7-9 and TRBJ2-1, the full variable domain reads DTGVSQNPRHKITKRGQNVTFRCDPISEHNRLYWYRQTLGQGPEFLTYFQNEAQLEKSRLLSDRFSAERPKGSFSTLEIQRTEQGDSAMYLCASSLALGGTDEQFFGPGTRLTVL.